The rows below give T cell receptor beta chains drawn from one sample of a study of blood T cells in healthy people across ages. Each CDR3 protein gets one entry after TCRdb re-called the 5' RACE reads with MiXCR. The data contain 1.5 million to 2 million distinct CDR3 sequences, around half of them singletons. The sequenced sample was blood. These receptors originate from a woman in her forties in good health. Each CDR3 is given without its conserved first and last residue. A D gene is named only where the DNA matches it firmly. Rows give clone size only sometimes, using once, few, many, or a class for an expanded clone.

clone size | D gene | V gene | CDR3 length | CDR3 protein
. | TRBD1 | TRBV4-3 | 14 | ASSQATGGFSQPQH
. | . | TRBV5-5 | 14 | ASSFGLAISTDTQY
. | . | TRBV3-1 | 16 | ASSQDIGGAVAKNIQY
. | TRBD2 | TRBV7-9 | 15 | ASSLKLAGLHSYEQY
. | TRBD1 | TRBV18 | 16 | ASSPKHWDRVWVGTQY
. | . | TRBV5-5 | 15 | ASSLEWGGGYNGEQY
few | . | TRBV20-1 | 10 | SAPHTYNEQF
. | TRBD1 | TRBV27 | 15 | ASSFLYRGEGKNIQY
. | TRBD1 | TRBV7-2 | 13 | ASNKGTDSNQPQH
few | TRBD1 | TRBV15 | 13 | ATSRDRQGMDEQY
few | TRBD1 | TRBV4-3 | 12 | ASSLTGSDYGYT
. | . | TRBV6-5 | 11 | ASSAAGDYEQY
few | . | TRBV7-2 | 11 | ASSLGEIYEQY
few | . | TRBV20-1 | 12 | SAPGGGDHYEQY
few | TRBD2 | TRBV3-1 | 16 | ASSSPGLAGGLSDTQY
. | TRBD2 | TRBV5-1 | 14 | ASSLTSGVFTDTQY
. | . | TRBV6-2/TRBV6-3 | 10 | ASKPGSAPLH
. | . | TRBV20-1 | 12 | SARDWGMGNEQF
. | . | TRBV7-2 | 14 | ASRSPTGRVTDTQY
. | . | TRBV7-9 | 11 | ASSVWEDQPQH
. | TRBD2 | TRBV6-2/TRBV6-3 | 14 | ASSHRGGGWTDTQY
. | TRBD2 | TRBV10-3 | 17 | AISQWEAGGTPTKNIQY
few | TRBD1 | TRBV11-2 | 15 | ASSLSGQGSYNSPLH
. | . | TRBV6-2/TRBV6-3 | 13 | ASSNLDGNNQPQH
few | TRBD2 | TRBV4-2 | 12 | ASSRLAGVDEQF
few | . | TRBV27 | 10 | ASRSGGGEQY
many | . | TRBV7-9 | 9 | ASSLAGGYT
. | TRBD1 | TRBV3-1 | 13 | ASNQQGAVYNEQF
. | TRBD1 | TRBV28 | 12 | ASSPGTALGPQH
. | TRBD1 | TRBV14 | 14 | ASSQARTGFYYGYT
. | TRBD2 | TRBV12-3/TRBV12-4 | 20 | ASSLSPRWTSGGVAGANVLT
. | TRBD2 | TRBV20-1 | 15 | SASLWPSGGASPEQY
few | . | TRBV4-2 | 14 | ASSPRSGAGANVLT
. | . | TRBV9 | 14 | ASSVLNRDSYNEQF
. | . | TRBV28 | 13 | ASSLIEDSNQPQH
. | . | TRBV5-1 | 9 | ATGTRDGYT
. | . | TRBV28 | 13 | ASSFTGEGTDTQY
. | TRBD2 | TRBV29-1 | 11 | STRLAGGNEQY
few | . | TRBV4-3 | 14 | ASSQDWVAGYNEQF
once | . | TRBV7-2 | 11 | ASSSRRYTEAF
. | TRBD1 | TRBV5-1 | 13 | ASSVYGTGGYEQY